The sequence of this T cell receptor beta chain was determined in a study of regulatory T cells in long-lasting Graves disease. This CDR3 region has 12 residues. Germline V gives CDR1 SGHAT, CDR2 FQNNGV. A word on this clonotype: One end of the junction does not line up with germline, which may come from a read error.

Time point reported: newly diagnosed GD, antithyroid drugs for less than 3 months. The authors made the TCR library using RNA they extracted from PBMCs. TCR beta libraries were built with iRepertoire HTBI primers and Arm-PCR of CDR3 regions. A single record per CDR3 protein comes from TCRdb applying MiXCR to the multiplex PCR reads. The sample lists 450,000 to 600,000 distinct CDR3 sequences; 15% to 20% were seen once. Another study also made use of these data, one on T cells in Graves' hyperthyroidism and ophthalmopathy.

This clonotype was sampled from a man in his forties with Graves disease. V usage is TRBV11-2 and J usage is TRBJ2-5; 7 bases align to TRBD2. Specimen: peripheral blood mononuclear cells (PBMCs), collected at new diagnosis, from a patient treated with antithyroid drugs. Written as DNA, the CDR3 is TGTGCCAGCAGCGAATCAGGGAGGGAGCGGTTCTTC. This translates into CASSESGRERFF.